Detailed here is one T cell receptor beta chain. Its specificity is not known. CDR1 is SEHNR and CDR2 is FQNEAQ in the germline V gene (reference sequence). The CDR3 length is 14 residues. V was trimmed by 4 bases and J by 7 bases, leaving 11 bases between them. These data originate in a study of shared clonotypes between healthy human individuals. Findings and caveats of the study: The expectation was that sequencing depth would affect clonotype sharing among donors.

Spread over ten immunoSEQ deep assay plates, unsorted PBMC DNA underwent sequencing. Produced via immunoSEQ multiplex PCR; TCRdb's table is partial and in-frame only. The top ten hold 10% to 15% of the sample, which has 450,000 to 550,000 clones, 75% to 85% seen once. Healthy HIV-negative adults without recent acute infections or vaccinations served as donors. Sequenced material: PBMCs. The chain combines TRBV7-9 with TRBJ1-6; maybe TRBD1 (6 bases). This sequence was found in a woman between 40 and 50 years old in good health. Some clones in this sample may be carry-over from other donors' samples. This CDR3 reads CASSSQGVNSPLHF. The CDR3 DNA follows: TGTGCCAGCAGCTCACAGGGAGTCAATTCACCCCTCCACTTT.